A single sample gave rise to the 29 T cell receptor beta chains below, sequenced in a study of blood T cell repertoires in COVID-19. The data were produced by immunoSEQ multiplex PCR, yet TCRdb's version contains in-frame clones alone and is incomplete. Counted here are about 360,000 clones, around 87% occurring once; the ten biggest clones make up 1.9%. Sequenced input: PBMCs or T cells enriched from blood (not recorded which). These receptors came from a man aged 40-55 years in a cohort exposed to, infected with or recovered from COVID-19 (not recorded which).

The chain uses TRBV5-4 and TRBJ2-1, with TRBD2 matching 8 bases. Unmatched junction bases numbered 5, after V lost 4 bases and J lost 8 bases. This CDR3 is built from 13 residues. Germline CDR1 and CDR2: SGHNT and YYREEE (reference sequence). DNA of the CDR3: TGTGCCAGCAGCCCGGGAGGGAGCTATGAGCAGTTCTTC. Its protein is CASSPGGSYEQFF.

This clone has a single count. The genes are TRBV27 and TRBJ2-1; 9 positions agree with TRBD1. Germline values: CDR1 MNHEY, CDR2 SMNVEV (reference sequence). The CDR3 contains 13 residues. V lost 6 bases and J lost 12; bases outside the gene matches: 9. The CDR3 sequence: CASRPQGAGVQFF. CDR3 in DNA: TGTGCCAGCAGGCCACAGGGGGCCGGGGTGCAGTTCTTC.

The chain joins TRBV6-6 to TRBJ2-7; D not certain. V lost 6 bases and J 7 bases, leaving 10 bases between the germline ends. The germline V gene has CDR1 MNHNY and CDR2 SVGAGI (reference sequence). The CDR3 runs to 11 residues. The CDR3: CASRVREEQYF. CDR3 DNA sequence: TGTGCCAGCAGAGTTCGTGAGGAGCAGTACTTC.

The chain joins TRBV6-1 to TRBJ1-6; D remains unclear. V was clipped by 0 bases and J by 5 bases, with 8 bases between them. Germline CDR1 reads MNHNS; CDR2 reads SASEGT. This CDR3 contains 15 residues. CDR3 residues: CASSEARNNNSPLHF. For the CDR3, the DNA is TGTGCCAGCAGTGAAGCGAGGAATAATAATTCACCCCTCCACTTT.

The V gene is TRBV2, the J gene TRBJ1-2, with 10 nucleotides matching TRBD1. This CDR3 is 15 amino acids long. Germline lookup yields CDR1 SNHLY and CDR2 FYNNEI. Losses at the gene ends were 3 bases for V and 1 base for J; bases not matched to a gene: 2. The CDR3 DNA sequence: TGTGCCAGCAGTGAGGACAGGGGGTATAACTATGGCTACACCTTC. It is translated as CASSEDRGYNYGYTF.

The V gene is TRBV11-3, the J gene TRBJ2-1; D is undetermined. Germline V CDR1 and CDR2: SGHNT, YENEEA. V gave up 1 base and J gave up 0 bases, with 7 bases separating them. The CDR3 totals 15 residues. The CDR3 DNA sequence: TGTGCCAGCAGCTTAGGGAGAACCTCCTACAATGAGCAGTTCTTC. The encoded protein is CASSLGRTSYNEQFF.

The chain carries TRBV6-5 and TRBJ2-3; D perhaps matches TRBD2 (5 bases). The CDR3 contains 11 residues. CDR1 is MNHEY and CDR2 is SVGAGI in the germline V gene. Trimming shortened V by 9 bases and J by 5 bases, and 9 bases separated the two germline ends. CDR3 coding DNA: TGTGCCAGACGAGGGAAAGATACGCAGTATTTT. Protein: CARRGKDTQYF.

This clone was detected once. The chain combines TRBV6-1 with TRBJ1-2; D remains ambiguous. CDR3 length: 16 residues. CDR1 and CDR2 from the germline V gene are MNHNS and SASEGT. V lost 0 bases and J lost 3, with 14 bases in between. CDR3 amino acids: CASSEALVISDYGYTF. For the CDR3, the DNA is TGTGCCAGCAGTGAAGCGCTCGTTATTTCAGACTATGGCTACACCTTC.

This chain uses TRBV15 with TRBJ1-1; D might be TRBD1 (6 bases). Germline V CDR1 and CDR2: LNHNV, YYDKDF (reference sequence). The CDR3 length is 17 residues. Trimming removed 0 bases from V and 0 bases from J, with 14 bases in between. CDR3: CATSREGGAEMNTEAFF. CDR3 in DNA: TGTGCCACCAGCAGAGAAGGGGGGGCAGAGATGAACACTGAAGCTTTCTTT.

The chain joins TRBV27 to TRBJ2-4, with 7 bases matching TRBD1. The germline gives CDR1 MNHEY, CDR2 SMNVEV (reference sequence). The CDR3 length is 16 residues. Trimming cost V 5 bases and J 1 base; bases outside gene matches: 8. CDR3 amino acids: CASSPLTGSAKNIQYF. The CDR3, as DNA: TGTGCCAGCAGTCCCTTGACAGGGAGCGCCAAAAACATTCAGTACTTC.

V gene TRBV24-1 combines with J gene TRBJ1-5, with TRBD1 matching 7 bases. From germline, CDR1 is KGHDR and CDR2 SFDVKD. This CDR3 region has 15 residues. The V and J ends lost 4 bases and 3 bases, in that order; junction bases with no gene match: 5. The CDR3 DNA is TGTGCCACCAGTGACCCGGGACAGATCAATCAGCCCCAGCATTTT. Protein product: CATSDPGQINQPQHF.

V usage is TRBV11-2 and J usage is TRBJ1-2; D perhaps matches TRBD1 (5 bases). The CDR3 totals 14 residues. Germline V CDR1 and CDR2: SGHAT, FQNNGV. V was shortened by 4 bases and J by 6 bases, with 15 bases between the two germline ends. The CDR3: CASSSSGGVNGYTF. In nucleotides, the CDR3 is TGTGCCAGCAGCTCCAGTGGAGGGGTGAATGGCTACACCTTC.

DNA for the CDR3: TGTGCCAGCAGCCATACTAGCGGGAGGGCCTACAATGAGCAGTTCTTC. This encodes CASSHTSGRAYNEQFF. The chain employs TRBV3-1 (or the pseudogene TRBV3-2) and TRBJ2-1, with 13 positions matching TRBD2. The CDR3 has 16 amino acids. Germline V gene lookup returns CDR1 LGHDT and CDR2 YNNKEL (reference sequence). V shed 3 bases, J shed 2 bases, and the junction held 1 base outside the gene matches.

The J gene is TRBJ2-7, the V gene TRBV19, with D possibly being TRBD1 (5 bases). This CDR3 is built from 14 residues. V was trimmed by 1 base and J by 4 bases, leaving 11 bases between them. From germline, CDR1 is LNHDA and CDR2 SQIVND (reference sequence). CDR3 nucleotides: TGTGCCAGTAGTATAGGCCAGGGAAGGTACGAGCAGTACTTC. Translating it yields CASSIGQGRYEQYF. The full variable domain, rest sourced from reference TRBV19 and TRBJ2-7, is DGGITQSPKYLFRKEGQNVTLSCEQNLNHDAMYWYRQDPGQGLRLIYYSQIVNDFQKGDIAEGYSVSREKKESFPLTVTSAQKNPTAFYLCASSIGQGRYEQYFGPGTRLTVT.

The chain recombines TRBV30 with TRBJ2-1, with 10 bases matching TRBD2. Germline trimming cut 4 bases from V and 9 bases from J; bases unmatched to any gene: 12. Germline V gene sequence: CDR1 GTSNPN, CDR2 SVGIG (reference sequence). The CDR3 contains 15 residues. The CDR3 DNA reads TGTGCCTGGACCCCGGGTCTAGCGGGAGCGGTTGAGCAGTTCTTC. It yields the protein CAWTPGLAGAVEQFF.

The chain employs TRBV7-9 and TRBJ2-7; 8 bases agree with TRBD2. The CDR3 length is 17 residues. Germline loops: CDR1 SEHNR, CDR2 FQNEAQ (reference sequence). Losses at the gene ends were 5 bases for V and 0 bases for J; bases not matched to a gene: 12. The DNA of the CDR3 is TGTGCCAGCAGCACCTGGGTAGCGGGGAGATACTCCTACGAGCAGTACTTC. This gives the protein CASSTWVAGRYSYEQYF.

CDR3 region: CASSQDFLAGVSGYEQYF. The DNA for the CDR3 is TGTGCCAGCAGCCAAGATTTTTTAGCGGGAGTTTCTGGGTACGAGCAGTACTTC. The V and J genes are TRBV4-2 and TRBJ2-7, with 9 bases that match TRBD2. The CDR3 runs to 18 residues. CDR1 is LGHNA and CDR2 is YNFKEQ in the germline V gene. V was pared by 0 bases and J by 4 bases, with 13 bases of the junction left unmatched.

The chain employs TRBV5-6 and TRBJ1-2, with D uncertain. Germline V gene lookup returns CDR1 SGHDT and CDR2 YYEEEE. V lost 0 bases and J 7 bases, leaving 10 bases between the germline ends. There are 13 residues in the CDR3. The CDR3 bases are TGTGCCAGCAGCTTGGCCGAGGGTTCTGGCTACACCTTC. It encodes CASSLAEGSGYTF.

This clone turned up a few times. This chain connects TRBV28 to TRBJ1-2; D uncertain. Trimming removed 2 bases at V and 8 bases at J, with 12 bases between. The germline CDR1 and CDR2 sequences are MDHEN and SYDVKM. The CDR3 consists of 13 residues. CDR3 protein: CASSLGPTWGYTF. CDR3 bases: TGTGCCAGCAGTTTAGGGCCGACCTGGGGCTACACCTTC.

The V and J genes are TRBV5-1 and TRBJ1-3, with 7 bases matching TRBD1. The CDR3 runs to 14 residues. V dropped 4 bases and J dropped 4; count of bases not matched to a gene: 5. Per the germline V gene, CDR1 is SGHRS and CDR2 is YFSETQ. Here the CDR3 DNA reads TGCGCCAGCAGCCGGACAGGATCCGGAAACACCATATATTTT. It encodes CASSRTGSGNTIYF.

This sequence joins TRBV3-1 (or the pseudogene TRBV3-2) and TRBJ2-5; D might be TRBD2 (7 bases). V lost 0 bases to trimming and J lost 7 bases, with 15 bases between them. The CDR3 length is 15 residues. Germline CDR1 and CDR2: LGHDT and YNNKEL (reference sequence). CDR3 sequence reads: CASSQDPPGGRTQYF. The CDR3 DNA follows: TGTGCCAGCAGCCAAGACCCACCGGGGGGCAGGACCCAGTACTTC.

J is TRBJ2-1 and V is TRBV5-4; D possibly corresponds to TRBD2 (5 bases). Germline-derived CDR1 and CDR2 are SGHNT and YYREEE (reference sequence). The CDR3 is 16 amino acids. With 2 bases removed from V and 12 bases from J, the gap between germline ends came to 24 bases. The CDR3 sequence is CASSFVGVGSYGGQFF. CDR3 DNA sequence: TGTGCCAGCAGCTTTGTGGGAGTCGGGTCTTATGGTGGGCAGTTCTTC. The variable domain in full, with the rest retrieved from reference TRBV5-4 and TRBJ2-1, is ETGVTQSPTHLIKTRGQQVTLRCSSQSGHNTVSWYQQALGQGPQFIFQYYREEENGRGNFPPRFSGLQFPNYSSELNVNALELDDSALYLCASSFVGVGSYGGQFFGPGTRLTVL.

Turning to this clone: This sample also contains other DNA sequences that code for the same CDR3. The chain employs TRBV18 and TRBJ1-5, with 8 nucleotides matching TRBD1. The CDR3 has 14 residues. CDR1 is KGHSH and CDR2 is LQKENI in the germline V gene. V gave up 3 bases and J gave up 4 bases; unmatched junction bases: 2. CDR3 sequence (DNA): TGTGCCAGCTCACCTGGACAGGGAAATCAGCCCCAGCATTTT. The encoded protein is CASSPGQGNQPQHF.

The chain couples TRBV11-2 to TRBJ2-5; TRBD2 matches 7 bases. The CDR3 is 16 residues long. Unmatched junction bases numbered 14, after V lost 5 bases and J lost 5 bases. Looked up from germline, CDR1 is SGHAT and CDR2 is FQNNGV. This CDR3 is CASSTGRRGGAETQYF. DNA of the CDR3: TGTGCCAGCAGCACCGGACGGAGGGGAGGGGCGGAGACCCAGTACTTC.

The J gene is TRBJ1-6, the V gene TRBV7-8; 10 bases fit TRBD1. CDR1 and CDR2 from the germline V gene are SGHVS and FQNEAQ. The CDR3 extends over 16 amino acids. The trim removed 4 bases at V and 8 bases at J, leaving 8 bases unmatched. The CDR3 reads CASSSRTGGGYSPLHF. For the CDR3, the DNA is TGTGCCAGCAGCTCCCGGACAGGGGGGGGTTATTCACCCCTCCACTTT. Filled out from reference TRBV7-8 and TRBJ1-6, the complete variable domain reads GAGVSQSPRYKVAKRGQDVALRCDPISGHVSLFWYQQALGQGPEFLTYFQNEAQLDKSGLPSDRFFAERPEGSVSTLKIQRTQQEDSAVYLCASSSRTGGGYSPLHFGNGTRLTVT.

This chain links TRBV5-1 with TRBJ2-2; D is undetermined. The CDR3 is 17 residues long. The germline gives CDR1 SGHRS, CDR2 YFSETQ. Trimming pared 0 bases from V and 0 bases from J, leaving 12 bases between. The CDR3 spells CASSLAAVSSNTGELFF. CDR3 coding DNA: TGCGCCAGCAGCTTGGCCGCGGTCTCTTCGAACACCGGGGAGCTGTTTTTT. The full variable domain, rest sourced from reference TRBV5-1 and TRBJ2-2, is KAGVTQTPRYLIKTRGQQVTLSCSPISGHRSVSWYQQTPGQGLQFLFEYFSETQRNKGNFPGRFSGRQFSNSRSEMNVSTLELGDSALYLCASSLAAVSSNTGELFFGEGSRLTVL.

The V and J genes are TRBV3-1 (or the pseudogene TRBV3-2) and TRBJ2-7, with D possibly being TRBD1 (5 bases). The CDR3 runs to 15 residues. Germline assignment: CDR1 LGHDT and CDR2 YNNKEL (reference sequence). The germline V and J ends were trimmed by 4 bases and 1 base, with 14 bases remaining between them. The CDR3 loop is CASSPGSRASYEQYF. As DNA, the CDR3 is TGTGCCAGCAGCCCCGGTAGCAGGGCTTCCTACGAGCAGTACTTC.

This rearrangement joins TRBV30 to TRBJ2-3, with 9 bases that match TRBD2. CDR3 length: 14 amino acids. J gave up 5 bases and V 5 bases, and 8 bases lay outside the gene matches. CDR1 and CDR2 (germline): GTSNPN, SVGIG (reference sequence). The CDR3 loop is CAWLKAGGLDTQYF. CDR3 DNA: TGTGCCTGGCTCAAGGCGGGAGGGTTAGATACGCAGTATTTT.

This clone showed up just once. V usage is TRBV28 and J usage is TRBJ2-5; the match to TRBD2 covers 8 bases. Per the germline V gene, CDR1 is MDHEN and CDR2 is SYDVKM. The trim removed 9 bases at V and 1 base at J, leaving 13 bases unmatched. There are 16 residues in the CDR3. CDR3 nucleotides: TGTGCCAGTTCCCATCGAAAGCGGGGGATCCAAGAGACCCAGTACTTC. Residues: CASSHRKRGIQETQYF.